These 20 T cell receptor beta chains share one sample of origin, sequenced in a study of CD8 T cells in Susac syndrome. The RNA input was about 0.45 to 1 ug, and it was reverse transcribed with random hexamers. TCRdb processed the immunoSEQ multiplex PCR reads anew with MiXCR; each CDR3 protein has one entry. The sample contains over 200,000 distinct CDR3 sequences, over 90% of which appear only once. The material sequenced was CD4+ T cells from PBMCs. These receptors came from a human donor with multiple sclerosis.

The CDR3 protein is CAWRGDRNEQFF. CDR3 sequence (DNA): TGTGCCTGGAGGGGGGACCGTAATGAGCAGTTCTTC. The J gene is TRBJ2-1, the V gene TRBV30, with D perhaps matching TRBD1 or TRBD2 (5 bases each). Trimming shortened V by 3 bases and J by 7 bases, and 10 bases separated the two germline ends. This CDR3 is 12 amino acids long. Per germline, CDR1 GTSNPN and CDR2 SVGIG (reference sequence).

The chain employs TRBV29-1 and TRBJ1-1; tentative D call: TRBD1 (5 bases). The CDR3 runs to 11 residues. Trimming removed 4 bases at V and 5 bases at J, with 8 bases between. The germline V gene encodes CDR1 SQVTM and CDR2 ANQGSEA. Here the CDR3 reads CSVAGMTEAFF. CDR3 coding DNA: TGCAGCGTTGCAGGGATGACTGAAGCTTTCTTT.

The rearrangement joins TRBV7-9 to TRBJ1-6; tentative D call: TRBD1 (5 bases). The CDR3 totals 13 residues. The germline V gene has CDR1 SEHNR and CDR2 FQNEAQ (reference sequence). Trimming stripped 6 bases from V and 10 bases from J, with 13 bases between. The CDR3 DNA reads as TGTGCCAGCAGTCTAACGGGGGAGTCACCCCTCCACTTT. Its protein product is CASSLTGESPLHF.

The chain uses TRBV6-1 and TRBJ2-7; no reliable D call. Per germline, CDR1 MNHNS and CDR2 SASEGT. V was shortened by 5 bases and J by 5 bases, with 10 bases between the two germline ends. CDR3 length equals 12 residues. The CDR3 sequence: CASSPLGHEQYF. Here the CDR3 DNA reads TGTGCCAGCAGTCCATTGGGCCACGAGCAGTACTTC.

The chain combines TRBV9 with TRBJ2-3; maybe TRBD2 (6 bases). V gave up 0 bases and J gave up 3 bases, with 14 bases separating them. CDR3 length: 16 residues. Germline-derived CDR1 and CDR2 are SGDLS and YYNGEE. CDR3: CASSVAPGTRTDTQYF. The CDR3 nucleotides are TGTGCCAGCAGCGTAGCTCCGGGGACTCGAACAGATACGCAGTATTTT.

V and J are TRBV12-3 or TRBV12-4 and TRBJ1-1, with 7 bases that match TRBD1. The J segment lost 5 bases and the V segment lost 2 bases, leaving 2 bases of the junction unmatched. The CDR3 runs to 13 residues. This chain's CDR3 is CASSLQGVTEAFF. The CDR3 DNA is TGTGCCAGCAGTTTACAGGGGGTAACTGAAGCTTTCTTT.

This clonotype turned up a few times. This sequence joins TRBV4-2 and TRBJ2-1, with 11 bases aligning to TRBD2. The CDR3 is made up of 16 amino acids. J gave up 9 bases and V 0 bases, and 7 bases lay outside the gene matches. Germline V gives CDR1 LGHNA, CDR2 YNFKEQ. The CDR3 protein is CASSQESSGGQSEQFF. CDR3 coding DNA: TGTGCCAGCAGCCAAGAGTCTAGCGGGGGGCAGTCTGAGCAGTTCTTC.

The chain links TRBV20-1 to TRBJ2-7, with 11 bases lining up with TRBD2. This CDR3 has 14 amino acids. V shed 2 bases, J shed 7 bases, and the junction held 7 bases outside the gene matches. From germline, CDR1 is DFQATT and CDR2 SNEGSKA (reference sequence). The CDR3: CSARPASGGPEQYV. The CDR3 DNA reads as TGCAGTGCTAGACCCGCTAGCGGGGGGCCAGAGCAGTACGTC.

This clonotype was counted a single time. In DNA form, the CDR3 reads TGTGCCAGCTCACCCAACACGGGTGGGGCCAACGTCCTGACTTTC. It translates to CASSPNTGGANVLTF. The chain employs TRBV18 and TRBJ2-6; D remains unclear. Germline V lookup: CDR1 KGHSH, CDR2 LQKENI. V dropped 3 bases and J dropped 3 bases, with 9 bases sitting between them. The CDR3 extends over 15 amino acids.

CDR3 in amino acids: CSAGAGGEETQYF. The CDR3 DNA sequence: TGCAGTGCTGGGGCAGGGGGGGAGGAGACCCAGTACTTC. V gene TRBV20-1 combines with J gene TRBJ2-5; D is possibly TRBD1 or TRBD2 (7 bases each). V lost 5 bases and J 5 bases, leaving 15 bases between the germline ends. CDR1 is DFQATT and CDR2 is SNEGSKA in the germline V gene (reference sequence). The CDR3 sequence is 13 residues long.

The CDR3 coding sequence is TGTGCCAGCAGCTTAGGAGGGGAACGGCAGACCCAGTACTTC. As protein: CASSLGGERQTQYF. The chain uses TRBV7-9 and TRBJ2-5; D possibly matches TRBD1 or TRBD2 (5 bases each). Between the trimmed V and J ends, which lost 1 base and 6 bases, there was a span of 12 bases. This CDR3 is 14 amino acids long. Germline V gives CDR1 SEHNR, CDR2 FQNEAQ (reference sequence).

The rearrangement joins TRBV30 to TRBJ1-5, with D uncertain. Germline lookup yields CDR1 GTSNPN and CDR2 SVGIG (reference sequence). The CDR3 is 15 residues long. V dropped 1 base and J dropped 4 bases, with 14 bases sitting between them. CDR3 DNA sequence: TGTGCCTGGAGTGGCCCCCAGAGGGTTAATCAGCCCCAGCATTTT. Amino acids: CAWSGPQRVNQPQHF.

V gene TRBV3-1 combines with J gene TRBJ1-2; possibly TRBD1 for D (5 bases). Deletions cut 4 bases from V and 4 bases from J, with 13 bases between. The CDR3 length is 14 residues. Germline CDR1 and CDR2: LGHDT and YNNKEL (reference sequence). CDR3 loop: CASSPPGTLYGYTF. CDR3 DNA sequence: TGTGCCAGCAGCCCACCCGGGACCCTCTATGGCTACACCTTC.

The chain couples TRBV20-1 to TRBJ2-5, with D perhaps TRBD1 or TRBD2 (5 bases each). There are 14 residues in the CDR3. The V end lost 0 bases, the J end lost 2 bases, and 10 bases lay between the germline ends. Germline V lookup: CDR1 DFQATT, CDR2 SNEGSKA (reference sequence). The CDR3, as DNA: TGCAGTGCTAGAGATAGAGGGGATCAAGAGACCCAGTACTTC. It specifies CSARDRGDQETQYF.

The chain couples TRBV24-1 to TRBJ1-5; D perhaps matches TRBD1 (6 bases). The CDR3 has 13 residues. Germline CDR1 is KGHDR and CDR2 is SFDVKD. V lost 5 bases to trimming and J lost 5 bases, with 9 bases between them. The CDR3 DNA reads as TGTGCCACCAGTGGGGCAGGGGATCAGCCCCAGCATTTT. This sequence encodes CATSGAGDQPQHF.

This rearrangement joins TRBV20-1 to TRBJ1-2, with D unclear. The CDR3 spans 13 residues. The germline gives CDR1 DFQATT, CDR2 SNEGSKA (reference sequence). Trimming left V 3 bases short and J 13 bases short, with 21 bases between. CDR3 in amino acids: CSASQTGAPGATF. In nucleotides, the CDR3 is TGCAGTGCTAGTCAAACGGGCGCTCCGGGCGCCACCTTC.

The chain carries TRBV7-2 and TRBJ2-7; D remains unclear. CDR1 and CDR2 (germline): SGHTA, FQGNSA. There are 14 residues in the CDR3. V was pared by 0 bases and J by 5 bases, with 11 bases between. Here the CDR3 reads CASSLARPLDEQYF. The CDR3 DNA is TGTGCCAGCAGCTTAGCCAGGCCTCTCGACGAGCAGTACTTC.

The CDR3, as DNA: TGTGCCAGCAGCCAATCGCAGGCCTCCTTAGGCCACTTT. Translation gives CASSQSQASLGHF. This rearrangement joins TRBV2 to TRBJ1-6; D remains ambiguous. Germline CDR1 SNHLY, CDR2 FYNNEI. This CDR3 contains 13 residues. Deletions cut 6 bases from V and 18 bases from J, with 21 bases between.

V is TRBV20-1 and J is TRBJ2-7; the match to TRBD1 covers 8 bases. With 6 bases clipped from V and 4 bases from J, the junction kept 8 bases outside the gene matches. CDR1 DFQATT and CDR2 SNEGSKA come from the germline V gene (reference sequence). This CDR3 is 13 amino acids long. The CDR3 bases are TGCAGTGCCATAGCCAGGACAGGGTACGAGCAGTACGTC. It translates to CSAIARTGYEQYV.

The chain is built from TRBV12-3 or TRBV12-4 and TRBJ2-5, with D hard to call. V shed 5 bases and J shed 5 bases, with 18 bases lying between them. The CDR3 consists of 15 residues. DNA of the CDR3: TGTGCCAGCAGTAGATCTGGCGAGCTTATCGAGACCCAGTACTTC. Translation gives CASSRSGELIETQYF.